What follows are 28 T cell receptor beta chains derived from one specimen sequenced in a study of CD8 T cells in Susac syndrome. RNA in amounts of roughly 0.45 to 1 ug was reverse transcribed with random hexamers. TCRdb reprocessed the immunoSEQ multiplex PCR reads via MiXCR and lists one record per CDR3 protein. The data hold 150,000 to 200,000 distinct CDR3 sequences, with roughly 96% observed a single time. The sequencing sample was made of CD4+ T cells from PBMCs. Every receptor here comes from a human donor with multiple sclerosis.

This chain links TRBV10-3 with TRBJ2-7; TRBD1 matches 7 bases. With V trimmed by 10 bases and J by 2 bases, 5 bases remained unmatched. This CDR3 region has 12 residues. From germline, CDR1 is ENHRY and CDR2 SYGVKD. Here the CDR3 DNA reads TGTGCCACCCGACAGGGACCCTACGAGCAGTACTTC. It is translated as CATRQGPYEQYF.

The rearrangement joins TRBV24-1 to TRBJ1-2; D is uncertain. Germline V gene sequence: CDR1 KGHDR, CDR2 SFDVKD. The V gene lost 11 bases and the J gene lost 5 bases, with 14 bases spanning the gap. The CDR3 runs 12 residues. CDR3 nucleotides: TGTGCCATCTATGGAGGCTGGTATGGCTACACCTTC. This translates into CAIYGGWYGYTF.

The chain has TRBV25-1 and TRBJ2-5, with D perhaps matching TRBD2 (5 bases). The CDR3 has 13 amino acids. Germline CDR1 and CDR2: MGHDK and SYGVNS. V was clipped by 5 bases and J by 5 bases, with 12 bases between them. This CDR3 is CASSRGLGETQYF. CDR3 DNA: TGTGCCAGCAGTCGAGGGTTAGGCGAGACCCAGTACTTC.

The chain uses TRBV12-3 or TRBV12-4 and TRBJ1-5; D is ambiguous. This CDR3 comprises 13 residues. The ends were cut back, 0 bases at V and 5 bases at J, with 5 bases in the middle. Written as DNA, the CDR3 is TGTGCCAGCAGTTTAGCGAAGTATCAGCCCCAGCATTTT. Protein: CASSLAKYQPQHF.

This clonotype appeared once. CDR3 sequence reads: CSAVLGGRITNEQFF. The CDR3, as DNA: TGCAGTGCCGTTTTGGGTGGACGAATAACCAATGAGCAGTTCTTC. This chain connects TRBV20-1 to TRBJ2-1; D not resolved. V was cut by 6 bases and J by 6 bases, with 21 bases left in between. Germline-derived CDR1 and CDR2 are DFQATT and SNEGSKA (reference sequence). CDR3 length equals 15 residues.

V is TRBV29-1 and J is TRBJ2-7, with a possible D match to TRBD1 (6 bases). The germline gives CDR1 SQVTM, CDR2 ANQGSEA. V was trimmed by 4 bases and J by 8 bases, leaving 21 bases between them. This CDR3 is built from 14 residues. CDR3 sequence (DNA): TGCAGCGTTGTTCCCGGCACGCTCCAGGGGAAGCAGTACTTC. It encodes CSVVPGTLQGKQYF.

This rearrangement joins TRBV27 to TRBJ1-2; TRBD1 aligns across 8 bases. Germline assignment: CDR1 MNHEY and CDR2 SMNVEV (reference sequence). The CDR3 loop spans 19 amino acids. Germline trimming cut 2 bases from V and 2 bases from J; bases unmatched to any gene: 16. The CDR3 DNA follows: TGTGCCAGCAGTTTAGCTTCATATAAGACAGGGGCGCCGAACTATGGCTACACCTTC. Residues: CASSLASYKTGAPNYGYTF.

The V and J genes are TRBV20-1 and TRBJ2-7; TRBD1 matches 7 bases. Germline-derived CDR1 and CDR2 are DFQATT and SNEGSKA (reference sequence). This CDR3 spans 15 amino acids. V lost 6 bases and J lost 2; bases outside the gene matches: 13. The CDR3 bases are TGCAGTGCCATCCCCATCCTTACAGGGGCCTACGAGCAGTACTTC. This translates into CSAIPILTGAYEQYF.

The DNA for the CDR3 is TGCAGTGCTAGGGCCACAGGGAGTACAGATACGCAGTATTTT. As protein: CSARATGSTDTQYF. The chain uses TRBV20-1 and TRBJ2-3, with D possibly TRBD1 on 6 matching bases. The CDR3 has 14 amino acids. Germline V gives CDR1 DFQATT, CDR2 SNEGSKA (reference sequence). Trimming took 3 bases from V and 3 from J, leaving 13 bases between them.

The V and J genes are TRBV29-1 and TRBJ1-1, with 8 positions matching TRBD1. This CDR3 has 13 residues. V gave up 7 bases and J gave up 1 base; unmatched junction bases: 5. Germline lookup yields CDR1 SQVTM and CDR2 ANQGSEA. Here the CDR3 reads CSDQTGENTEAFF. The CDR3 DNA sequence: TGCAGCGATCAGACAGGGGAGAACACTGAAGCTTTCTTT.

This chain connects TRBV7-9 to TRBJ2-5; possibly TRBD1 for D (6 bases). Deletions cut 4 bases from V and 4 bases from J, with 16 bases between. The CDR3 has 15 amino acids. Germline V lookup: CDR1 SEHNR, CDR2 FQNEAQ (reference sequence). The CDR3 is CASSSFSGHGETQYF. The CDR3 DNA reads TGTGCCAGCAGCTCCTTCTCGGGACACGGAGAGACCCAGTACTTC.

The chain couples TRBV5-6 to TRBJ1-5; D uncertain. Germline CDR1 is SGHDT and CDR2 is YYEEEE. V lost 3 bases and J lost 2, with 12 bases in between. The CDR3 runs 15 residues. CDR3 protein: CASSSHHGGNQPQHF. The CDR3, as DNA: TGTGCCAGCAGCTCTCACCATGGAGGCAATCAGCCCCAGCATTTT. Based on the CDR3 plus reference TRBV5-6 and TRBJ1-5, the full variable domain is DAGVTQSPTHLIKTRGQQVTLRCSPKSGHDTVSWYQQALGQGPQFIFQYYEEEERQRGNFPDRFSGHQFPNYSSELNVNALLLGDSALYLCASSSHHGGNQPQHFGDGTRLSIL.

The chain links TRBV2 to TRBJ1-2; D possibly corresponds to TRBD1 (5 bases). The ends were cut back, 8 bases at V and 13 bases at J, with 14 bases in the middle. The CDR3 extends over 10 amino acids. CDR1 is SNHLY, CDR2 FYNNEI, per germline. The CDR3 DNA is TGTGCCAGCGGCGACAGAGTTCGCACCTTC. It is translated as CASGDRVRTF.

The genes are TRBV20-1 and TRBJ2-3, with a weak D call TRBD2 (6 bases). This CDR3 has 14 amino acids. Germline CDR1 and CDR2: DFQATT and SNEGSKA (reference sequence). Trimming removed 3 bases at V and 5 bases at J, with 15 bases between. The CDR3 sequence is CSASRERRLDTQYF. The CDR3 DNA reads TGCAGTGCTAGTCGGGAGAGGAGGTTAGATACGCAGTATTTT.

This chain links TRBV24-1 with TRBJ2-7, with D possibly matching TRBD1 (5 bases). From germline, CDR1 is KGHDR and CDR2 SFDVKD. The CDR3 runs 15 residues. V lost 3 bases, J lost 3 bases, and 14 bases lay in between. CDR3: CATSDPKTAVYEQYF. The CDR3 DNA reads as TGTGCCACCAGTGATCCGAAGACAGCAGTCTACGAGCAGTACTTC.

J is TRBJ1-2 and V is TRBV30; D call uncertain. Germline lookup yields CDR1 GTSNPN and CDR2 SVGIG (reference sequence). With 3 bases removed from V and 7 bases from J, the gap between germline ends came to 12 bases. This CDR3 is built from 12 residues. CDR3 nucleotide sequence: TGTGCCTGGAGCTCGGGATTGGTTGGCTACACCTTC. Translation gives CAWSSGLVGYTF.

The V call is TRBV2, the J call TRBJ1-4; tentative D call: TRBD1 (5 bases). The CDR3 sequence is 14 residues long. The germline gives CDR1 SNHLY, CDR2 FYNNEI. The ends were cut back, 8 bases at V and 8 bases at J, with 18 bases in the middle. The CDR3 here is CASVWTTRPEKLFF. DNA for the CDR3: TGTGCCAGCGTGTGGACAACTAGGCCCGAAAAACTGTTTTTT.

The chain recombines TRBV9 with TRBJ2-1; no reliable D call. The CDR3 consists of 15 residues. V lost 0 bases, J lost 4 bases, and 11 bases lay in between. Germline V gene sequence: CDR1 SGDLS, CDR2 YYNGEE. This CDR3 reads CASSVAGQTYNEQFF. The CDR3, as DNA: TGTGCCAGCAGCGTAGCTGGGCAGACTTACAATGAGCAGTTCTTC.

This sequence joins TRBV6-6 and TRBJ1-1; possible D gene TRBD1, 6 bases. The V end was cut by 4 bases, the J end by 8 bases, with 11 bases between. CDR1 and CDR2 (germline): MNHNY, SVGAGI (reference sequence). The length of the CDR3 is 12 residues. CDR3 DNA: TGTGCCAGCAGTTCCCGGACAGTCGAAGCTTTCTTT. As protein: CASSSRTVEAFF.

The chain links TRBV18 to TRBJ1-1, with unresolved D. V was clipped by 5 bases and J by 1 base, with 8 bases between them. The germline gives CDR1 KGHSH, CDR2 LQKENI. The CDR3 has 13 amino acids. In DNA form, the CDR3 reads TGTGCCAGCTCAAGGGCAGCGAACACTGAAGCTTTCTTT. This gives the protein CASSRAANTEAFF.

The V gene is TRBV6-2 or TRBV6-3, the J gene TRBJ2-3; no definite D call. This CDR3 region has 12 residues. Germline CDR1 and CDR2: MNHEY and SVGEGT. Trimming took 7 bases from V and 4 from J, leaving 9 bases between them. CDR3 loop: CASTQSSDTQYF. The CDR3 DNA reads TGTGCCAGCACTCAGAGCTCAGATACGCAGTATTTT.

V is TRBV29-1 and J is TRBJ2-1; 8 bases match TRBD2. CDR3 length equals 15 residues. With 3 bases clipped from V and 7 bases from J, the junction kept 11 bases outside the gene matches. In germline, CDR1 is SQVTM, CDR2 ANQGSEA. CDR3 in DNA: TGCAGCGTTGATAGGACTAGCCCGTCCGTTAATGAGCAGTTCTTC. It specifies CSVDRTSPSVNEQFF.

The chain recombines TRBV11-2 with TRBJ2-7; D is perhaps TRBD1 or TRBD2 (5 bases each). The length of the CDR3 is 16 residues. The germline V gene has CDR1 SGHAT and CDR2 FQNNGV. Trimming removed 1 base at V and 2 bases at J, with 15 bases between. The CDR3 here is CASSLAAGTATYEQYF. The CDR3 region has the DNA TGTGCCAGCAGCTTAGCTGCCGGGACCGCGACCTACGAGCAGTACTTC.

V is TRBV5-6 and J is TRBJ2-3; 8 nucleotides align to TRBD1. This CDR3 spans 15 amino acids. CDR1 is SGHDT, CDR2 YYEEEE, per germline. J lost 4 bases, V lost 0 bases, and 4 bases had no gene match. CDR3 DNA sequence: TGTGCCAGCAGCTTGGGGACAGGGAATTCAGATACGCAGTATTTT. Translating gives CASSLGTGNSDTQYF.

This chain joins TRBV9 and TRBJ1-1; D possibly corresponds to TRBD1 (6 bases). Germline V lookup: CDR1 SGDLS, CDR2 YYNGEE. With 4 bases removed from V and 0 bases from J, the gap between germline ends came to 13 bases. This CDR3 has 15 amino acids. The CDR3 DNA is TGTGCCAGCAGCTCGGGGGCCAGCATGAACACTGAAGCTTTCTTT. Its protein product is CASSSGASMNTEAFF.

This chain uses TRBV19 with TRBJ2-1, with 12 bases aligning to TRBD2. The CDR3 totals 14 residues. V shed 10 bases, J shed 14 bases, and the junction held 15 bases outside the gene matches. Germline loops: CDR1 LNHDA, CDR2 SQIVND (reference sequence). The CDR3 here is CATSTSGSHSEEFF. CDR3 nucleotide sequence: TGTGCCACATCGACTAGCGGGAGTCATTCCGAGGAGTTCTTC.

The V and J genes are TRBV5-1 and TRBJ2-6, with 8 bases that match TRBD1. This CDR3 comprises 16 residues. Germline CDR1 reads SGHRS; CDR2 reads YFSETQ. J was trimmed by 2 bases and V by 4 bases; bases with no gene match: 5. The CDR3 region is CASSETGEAGANVLTF. The DNA of the CDR3 is TGCGCCAGCAGCGAGACAGGGGAAGCTGGGGCCAACGTCCTGACTTTC.

This sequence joins TRBV20-1 and TRBJ2-3; 8 bases align to TRBD2. The CDR3 is 16 residues long. Germline V lookup: CDR1 DFQATT, CDR2 SNEGSKA (reference sequence). Germline trimming cut 1 base from V and 4 bases from J; bases unmatched to any gene: 10. As DNA, the CDR3 is TGCAGTGCTAGAGCCCCCCGGGAGGGGCTATCAGATACGCAGTATTTT. This codes for CSARAPREGLSDTQYF.